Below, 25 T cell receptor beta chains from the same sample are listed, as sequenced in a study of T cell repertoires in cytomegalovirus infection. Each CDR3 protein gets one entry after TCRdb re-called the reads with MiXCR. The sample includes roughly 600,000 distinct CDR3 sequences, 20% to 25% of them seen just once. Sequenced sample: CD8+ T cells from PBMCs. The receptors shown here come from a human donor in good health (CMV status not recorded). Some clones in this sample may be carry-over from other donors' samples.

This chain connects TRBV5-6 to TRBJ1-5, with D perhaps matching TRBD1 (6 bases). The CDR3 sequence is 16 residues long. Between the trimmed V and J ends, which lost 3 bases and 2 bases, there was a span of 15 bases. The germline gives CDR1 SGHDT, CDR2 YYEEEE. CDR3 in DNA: TGTGCCAGCAGCTCTACAGGGTGGAGTGGCAATCAGCCCCAGCATTTT. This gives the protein CASSSTGWSGNQPQHF.

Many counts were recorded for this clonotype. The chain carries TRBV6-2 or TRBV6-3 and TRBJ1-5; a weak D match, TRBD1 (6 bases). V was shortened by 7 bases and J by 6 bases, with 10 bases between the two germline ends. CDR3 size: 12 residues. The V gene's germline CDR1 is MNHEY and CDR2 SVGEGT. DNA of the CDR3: TGTGCCAGCACTACAGGGTCTCAGCCCCAGCATTTT. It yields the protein CASTTGSQPQHF.

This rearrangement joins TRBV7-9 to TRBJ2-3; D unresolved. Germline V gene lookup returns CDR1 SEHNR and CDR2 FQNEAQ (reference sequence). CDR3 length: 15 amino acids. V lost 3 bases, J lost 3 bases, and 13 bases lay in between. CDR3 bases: TGTGCCAGCAGCTTGGCCCACATGGGGACAGATACGCAGTATTTT. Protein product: CASSLAHMGTDTQYF.

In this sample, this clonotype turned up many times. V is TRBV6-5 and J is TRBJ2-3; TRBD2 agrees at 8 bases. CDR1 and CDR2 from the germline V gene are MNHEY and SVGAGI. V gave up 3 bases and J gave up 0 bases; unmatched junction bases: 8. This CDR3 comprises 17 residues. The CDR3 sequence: CASSYSYERGSTDTQYF. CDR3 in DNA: TGTGCCAGCAGTTATTCCTACGAGCGGGGGAGCACAGATACGCAGTATTTT.

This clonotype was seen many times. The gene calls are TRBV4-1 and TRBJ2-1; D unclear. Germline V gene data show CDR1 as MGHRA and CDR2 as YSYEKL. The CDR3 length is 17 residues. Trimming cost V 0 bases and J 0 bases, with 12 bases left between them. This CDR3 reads CASSQESVAHSYNEQFF. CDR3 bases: TGCGCCAGCAGCCAAGAGAGTGTGGCCCACTCCTACAATGAGCAGTTCTTC.

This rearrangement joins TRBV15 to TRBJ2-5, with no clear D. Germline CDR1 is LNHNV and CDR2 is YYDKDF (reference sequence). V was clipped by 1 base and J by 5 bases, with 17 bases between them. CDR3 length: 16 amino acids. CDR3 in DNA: TGTGCCACCAGCAGAGTAAGGGTCATTGGAATGGAGACCCAGTACTTC. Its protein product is CATSRVRVIGMETQYF.

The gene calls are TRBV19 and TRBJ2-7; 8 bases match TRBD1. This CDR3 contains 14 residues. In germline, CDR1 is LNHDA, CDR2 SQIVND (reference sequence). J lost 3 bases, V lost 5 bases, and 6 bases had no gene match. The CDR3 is CASSSGTGYYEQYF. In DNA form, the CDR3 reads TGTGCCAGTAGTTCCGGGACAGGTTACTACGAGCAGTACTTC.

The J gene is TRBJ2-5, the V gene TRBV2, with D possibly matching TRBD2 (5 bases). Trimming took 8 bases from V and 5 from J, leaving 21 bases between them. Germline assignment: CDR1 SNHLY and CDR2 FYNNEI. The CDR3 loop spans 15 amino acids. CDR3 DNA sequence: TGTGCCAGCGAAGATCTACAGCGGCCCCGGGAGACCCAGTACTTC. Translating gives CASEDLQRPRETQYF. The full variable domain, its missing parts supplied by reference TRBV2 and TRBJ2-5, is EPEVTQTPSHQVTQMGQEVILRCVPISNHLYFYWYRQILGQKVEFLVSFYNNEISEKSEIFDDQFSVERPDGSNFTLKIRSTKLEDSAMYFCASEDLQRPRETQYFGPGTRLLVL.

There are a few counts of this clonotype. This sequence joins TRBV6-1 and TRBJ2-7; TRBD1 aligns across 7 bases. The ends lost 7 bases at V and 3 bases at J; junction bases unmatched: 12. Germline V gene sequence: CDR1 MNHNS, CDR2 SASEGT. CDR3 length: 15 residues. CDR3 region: CASTARQGPLYEQYV. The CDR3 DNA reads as TGTGCCAGCACTGCTCGACAGGGTCCCCTCTACGAGCAGTACGTC.

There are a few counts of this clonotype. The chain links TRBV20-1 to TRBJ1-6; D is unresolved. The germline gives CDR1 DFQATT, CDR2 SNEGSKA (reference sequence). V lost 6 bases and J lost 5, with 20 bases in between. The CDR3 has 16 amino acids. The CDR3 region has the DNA TGCAGTGCAGCAAAGGAGACCTCGGCCCATAATTCACCCCTCCACTTT. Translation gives CSAAKETSAHNSPLHF.

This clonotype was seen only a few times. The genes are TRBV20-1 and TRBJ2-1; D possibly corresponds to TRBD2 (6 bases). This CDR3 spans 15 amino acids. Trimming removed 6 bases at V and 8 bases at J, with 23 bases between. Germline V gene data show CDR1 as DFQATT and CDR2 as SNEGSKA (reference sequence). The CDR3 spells CSAGPRRALGDEQFF. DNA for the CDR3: TGCAGTGCGGGCCCTAGGAGGGCCCTGGGGGATGAGCAGTTCTTC.

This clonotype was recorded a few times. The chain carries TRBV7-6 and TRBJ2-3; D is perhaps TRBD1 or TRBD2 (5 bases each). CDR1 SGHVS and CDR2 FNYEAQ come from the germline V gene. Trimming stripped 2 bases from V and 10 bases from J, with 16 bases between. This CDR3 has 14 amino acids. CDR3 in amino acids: CASSLLGPTAPQYF. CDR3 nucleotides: TGTGCCAGCAGCTTATTGGGACCCACGGCCCCGCAGTATTTT.

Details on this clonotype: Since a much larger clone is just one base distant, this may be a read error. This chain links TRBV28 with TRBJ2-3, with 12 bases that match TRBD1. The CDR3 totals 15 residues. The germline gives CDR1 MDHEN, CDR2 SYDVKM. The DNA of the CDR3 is TGTGTCAGCAGTTTGGGGACAGGGGGCGCAGATACGCAGTATTTT. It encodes CVSSLGTGGADTQYF.

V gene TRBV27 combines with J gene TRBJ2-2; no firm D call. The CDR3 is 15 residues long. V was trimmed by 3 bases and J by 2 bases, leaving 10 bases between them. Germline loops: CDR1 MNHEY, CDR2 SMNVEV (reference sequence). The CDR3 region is CASSLTRYNTGELFF. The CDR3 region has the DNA TGTGCCAGCAGTTTGACCCGATATAACACCGGGGAGCTGTTTTTT.

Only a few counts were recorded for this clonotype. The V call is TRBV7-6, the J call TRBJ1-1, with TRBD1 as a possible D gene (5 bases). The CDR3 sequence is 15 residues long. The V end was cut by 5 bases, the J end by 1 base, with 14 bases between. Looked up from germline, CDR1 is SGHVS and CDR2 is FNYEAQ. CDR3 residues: CASSPRQRPNTEAFF. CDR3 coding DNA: TGTGCCAGCAGCCCCCGACAGAGACCGAACACTGAAGCTTTCTTT.

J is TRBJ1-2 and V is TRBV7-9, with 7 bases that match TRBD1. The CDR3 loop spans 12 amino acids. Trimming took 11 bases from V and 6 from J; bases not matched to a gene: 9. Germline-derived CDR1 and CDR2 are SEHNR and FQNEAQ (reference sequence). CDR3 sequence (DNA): TGTGCCGGAACGGGGACAGTCAATGGCTACACCTTC. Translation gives CAGTGTVNGYTF.

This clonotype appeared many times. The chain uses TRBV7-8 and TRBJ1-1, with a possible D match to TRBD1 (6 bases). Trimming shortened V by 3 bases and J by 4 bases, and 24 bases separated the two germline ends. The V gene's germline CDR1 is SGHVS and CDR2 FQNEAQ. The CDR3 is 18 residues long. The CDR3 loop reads CASSLTRGSAYSGTEAFF. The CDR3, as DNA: TGTGCCAGCAGCTTGACCAGGGGTAGTGCGTATTCCGGCACTGAAGCTTTCTTT. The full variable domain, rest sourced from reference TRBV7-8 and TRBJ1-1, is GAGVSQSPRYKVAKRGQDVALRCDPISGHVSLFWYQQALGQGPEFLTYFQNEAQLDKSGLPSDRFFAERPEGSVSTLKIQRTQQEDSAVYLCASSLTRGSAYSGTEAFFGQGTRLTVV.

The CDR3 bases are TGTGCCAGCAGAAAAGGACAGGGGAACTATGGCTACACCTTC. It specifies CASRKGQGNYGYTF. This chain joins TRBV6-2 or TRBV6-3 and TRBJ1-2, with 9 bases lining up with TRBD1. The germline V gene has CDR1 MNHEY and CDR2 SVGEGT. J was trimmed by 2 bases and V by 6 bases; bases with no gene match: 4. The CDR3 length is 14 residues.

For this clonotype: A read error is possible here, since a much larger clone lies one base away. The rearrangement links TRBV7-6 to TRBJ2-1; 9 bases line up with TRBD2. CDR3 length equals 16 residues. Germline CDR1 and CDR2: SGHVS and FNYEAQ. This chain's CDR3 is CASCFTPSGDYNEQFF. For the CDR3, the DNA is TGTGCCAGCTGCTTTACCCCTAGCGGGGACTACAATGAGCAGTTCTTC. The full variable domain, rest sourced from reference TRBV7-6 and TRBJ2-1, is GAGVSQSPRYKVTKRGQDVALRCDPISGHVSLYWYRQALGQGPEFLTYFNYEAQQDKSGLPNDRFSAERPEGSISTLTIQRTEQRDSAMYRCASCFTPSGDYNEQFFGPGTRLTVL.

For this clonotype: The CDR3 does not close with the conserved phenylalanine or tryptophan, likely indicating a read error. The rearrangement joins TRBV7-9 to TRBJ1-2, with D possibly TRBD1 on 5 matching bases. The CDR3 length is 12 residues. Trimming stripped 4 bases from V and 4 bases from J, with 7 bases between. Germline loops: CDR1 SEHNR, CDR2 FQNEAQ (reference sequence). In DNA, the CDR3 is TGTGCCAGCAGCTCGACAGTCTATGGCTACACCCTC. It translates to CASSSTVYGYTL.

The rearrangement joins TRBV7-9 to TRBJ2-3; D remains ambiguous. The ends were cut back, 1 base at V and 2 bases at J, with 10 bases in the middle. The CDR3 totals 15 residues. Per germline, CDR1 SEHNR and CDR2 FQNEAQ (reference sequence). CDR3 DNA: TGTGCCAGCAGCTTAGTGGCAGGACCCACAGATACGCAGTATTTT. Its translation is CASSLVAGPTDTQYF.

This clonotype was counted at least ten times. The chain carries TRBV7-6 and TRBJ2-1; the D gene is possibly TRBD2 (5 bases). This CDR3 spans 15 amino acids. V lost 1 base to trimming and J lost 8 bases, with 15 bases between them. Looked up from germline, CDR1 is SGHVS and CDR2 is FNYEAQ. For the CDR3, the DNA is TGTGCCAGCAGCTTAGAAACTAGGAAGGATTATGAGCAGTTCTTC. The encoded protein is CASSLETRKDYEQFF.

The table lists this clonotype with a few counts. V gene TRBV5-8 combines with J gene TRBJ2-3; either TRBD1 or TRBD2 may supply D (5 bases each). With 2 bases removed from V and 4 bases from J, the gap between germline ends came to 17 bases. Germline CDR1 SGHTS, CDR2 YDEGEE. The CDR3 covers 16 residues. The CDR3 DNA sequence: TGTGCCAGCAGCTTTGGGACGGTGGCGGTTGCAGATACGCAGTATTTT. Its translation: CASSFGTVAVADTQYF.

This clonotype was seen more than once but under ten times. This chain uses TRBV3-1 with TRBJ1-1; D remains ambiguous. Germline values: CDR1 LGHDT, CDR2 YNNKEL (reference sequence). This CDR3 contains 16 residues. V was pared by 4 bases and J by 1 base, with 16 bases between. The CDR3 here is CASSPGMGRPNTEAFF. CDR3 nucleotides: TGTGCCAGCAGCCCCGGGATGGGGAGGCCGAACACTGAAGCTTTCTTT.

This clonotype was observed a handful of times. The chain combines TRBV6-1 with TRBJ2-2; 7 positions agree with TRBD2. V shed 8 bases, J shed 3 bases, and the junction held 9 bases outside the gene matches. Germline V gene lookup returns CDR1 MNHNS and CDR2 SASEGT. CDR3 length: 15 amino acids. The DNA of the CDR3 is TGTGCCAGCTGCCCGAGGACTAGTTACACCGGGGAGCTGTTTTTT. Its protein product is CASCPRTSYTGELFF.